The sequence of this T cell receptor beta chain was determined in a study of breast tumors, draining lymph nodes, adjacent tissues. Using its own MiXCR run on the multiplex PCR reads, TCRdb lists one record per CDR3 protein. The sample contains some 10,000 distinct CDR3 sequences, approximately 50% of which appear only once. With regard to this clonotype: Its antigen is not known. The junction shows a germline mismatch at one end, possibly a read error.

Study-wide points: Compared with basal-like, luminal-like tumors shared significantly more repertoire with nontumor tissue. Findings are consistent with lymph node origin and intratumoral expansion of most tumor T cells. Compared with lymph nodes, tumors were less diverse; compared with nontumor tissue, more. Data only fit, rather than demonstrated, lymph node origin of most tumor T cells.

CDR1 is SGHVS and CDR2 is FQNEAQ in the germline V gene. The CDR3 extends over 14 amino acids. The sample was breast tumor tissue. The chain combines TRBV7-8 with TRBJ1-5, with a possible D match to TRBD1 (5 bases). This receptor was identified in a female donor with breast cancer. Some clones in this sample may be carry-over from other donors' samples. For the CDR3, the DNA is TGTGCCAGCAGTCAGGGAGAGGGGAATCAGCCCCAACATTTT. This gives the protein CASSQGEGNQPQHF.